Listed below are T cell receptor beta chains from one sample, sequenced in a study of identical twins. TCRdb independently ran MiXCR on the 5' RACE reads; one entry per CDR3 protein. This table has some 460,000 distinct CDR3 sequences, about 14% appearing once. The sample also formed part of further work on yellow fever vaccine responses in identical twins.

The sequenced material came from CD4+ T cells sorted from blood. The source is a woman aged 18-35 years in good health. Each CDR3 is given with its conserved first and last residue. Each record gives: clone size, D gene, V gene, J gene, CDR3 DNA, CDR3 protein. The D gene is left open where the match is weak. Clone size appears in some rows only: once, few, many, or a class for an expanded clone.

abundance: .; d_gene: .; v_gene: TRBV6-5; j_gene: TRBJ2-5; CDR3nt: TGTGCCAGCAGTTGGGGAGACGGGTCCTCCGCCCGGGAGACCCAGTACTTC; CDR3aa: CASSWGDGSSARETQYF
abundance: .; d_gene: .; v_gene: TRBV11-2; j_gene: TRBJ2-4; CDR3nt: TGTGCCAGCAGCATTTCGACAGGCGGAACCCTAGCCAAAAACATTCAGTACTTC; CDR3aa: CASSISTGGTLAKNIQYF
abundance: many; d_gene: .; v_gene: TRBV5-6; j_gene: TRBJ2-1; CDR3nt: TGTGCCAGCAGCTTGCCGGCAGGGTACAATGAGCAGTTCTTC; CDR3aa: CASSLPAGYNEQFF
abundance: .; d_gene: TRBD1; v_gene: TRBV6-2/TRBV6-3; j_gene: TRBJ2-7; CDR3nt: TGTGCCAGCAGGCGCGGGACAGGAGGCTACGAGCAGTACTTC; CDR3aa: CASRRGTGGYEQYF
abundance: few; d_gene: .; v_gene: TRBV3-1; j_gene: TRBJ1-6; CDR3nt: TGTGCCAGCAGCGACACCCTGGGTTCACCCCTCCACTTT; CDR3aa: CASSDTLGSPLHF
abundance: few; d_gene: .; v_gene: TRBV7-2; j_gene: TRBJ2-5; CDR3nt: TGTGCCAGCAGCTTCCCCCTAGGACAGCTGGGGCAAGAGACCCAGTACTTC; CDR3aa: CASSFPLGQLGQETQYF
abundance: .; d_gene: TRBD2; v_gene: TRBV24-1; j_gene: TRBJ2-2; CDR3nt: TGTGCCACCGCTACAAGGACTAGCGGGAGAACCGGGGAGCTGTTTTTT; CDR3aa: CATATRTSGRTGELFF
abundance: few; d_gene: .; v_gene: TRBV6-1; j_gene: TRBJ2-2; CDR3nt: TGTGCCAGCAGTATCAGCTGGTCAGACGGGGAGCTGTTTTTT; CDR3aa: CASSISWSDGELFF
abundance: .; d_gene: .; v_gene: TRBV28; j_gene: TRBJ1-5; CDR3nt: TGTGCCAGCAGTTCCCCCCCTAGCAATCAGCCCCAGCATTTT; CDR3aa: CASSSPPSNQPQHF
abundance: .; d_gene: .; v_gene: TRBV27; j_gene: TRBJ2-5; CDR3nt: TGTGCCAGCAGCCACCTTGGTGGGTTAGAGACCCAGTACTTC; CDR3aa: CASSHLGGLETQYF
abundance: .; d_gene: .; v_gene: TRBV27; j_gene: TRBJ2-3; CDR3nt: TGTGCCTGCCGAGCGACTAGCACAGATACGCAGTATTTT; CDR3aa: CACRATSTDTQYF
abundance: few; d_gene: TRBD2; v_gene: TRBV28; j_gene: TRBJ2-5; CDR3nt: TGTGCCAGCAGCGGGACTAACAACGTGGAGACCCAGTACTTC; CDR3aa: CASSGTNNVETQYF
abundance: few; d_gene: TRBD1; v_gene: TRBV4-1; j_gene: TRBJ2-3; CDR3nt: TGCGCATCCACACCGGGACAGGTGGGGTCAGATACGCAGTATTTT; CDR3aa: CASTPGQVGSDTQYF
abundance: .; d_gene: TRBD2; v_gene: TRBV25-1; j_gene: TRBJ2-3; CDR3nt: TGTGCCAGCAGTGAGCTAGCGGGCACAGATACGCAGTATTTT; CDR3aa: CASSELAGTDTQYF
abundance: .; d_gene: .; v_gene: TRBV28; j_gene: TRBJ2-6; CDR3nt: TGTGCCAGCAGTTTATACAGGACCTCTGGGGCCAACGTCCTGACTTTC; CDR3aa: CASSLYRTSGANVLTF
abundance: few; d_gene: .; v_gene: TRBV28; j_gene: TRBJ2-7; CDR3nt: TGTGCCAGCAGTTCGCAGACAGGTGGGCAGTACTTC; CDR3aa: CASSSQTGGQYF
abundance: few; d_gene: .; v_gene: TRBV2; j_gene: TRBJ2-2; CDR3nt: TGTGCCAGCAGTGAAGTCCCAGGGGCCACCGGGGAGCTGTTTTTT; CDR3aa: CASSEVPGATGELFF
abundance: .; d_gene: TRBD1; v_gene: TRBV4-1; j_gene: TRBJ2-2; CDR3nt: TGCGCCAGCAGCCAAGATAAGACAGGGGGCCCCGGGGAGCTGTTTTTT; CDR3aa: CASSQDKTGGPGELFF
abundance: .; d_gene: .; v_gene: TRBV27; j_gene: TRBJ2-1; CDR3nt: TGTGCCAGCAGGAAACTGCCAGAGTTGATTTTGATCTTC; CDR3aa: CASRKLPELILIF
abundance: .; d_gene: .; v_gene: TRBV3-1; j_gene: TRBJ1-1; CDR3nt: TGTGCCAGCAGCCAAGATCCGGCAGGTGAAGCTTTCTTT; CDR3aa: CASSQDPAGEAFF
abundance: many; d_gene: TRBD1; v_gene: TRBV5-1; j_gene: TRBJ2-7; CDR3nt: TGCGCCAGCAGCTTGAACCAGGGGGACGAGCAGTACTTC; CDR3aa: CASSLNQGDEQYF
abundance: .; d_gene: TRBD1; v_gene: TRBV6-1; j_gene: TRBJ1-2; CDR3nt: TGTGCCAGCCGGGACAGGTCTTCCGACTCTGGCTACACCTTC; CDR3aa: CASRDRSSDSGYTF
abundance: few; d_gene: .; v_gene: TRBV29-1; j_gene: TRBJ1-1; CDR3nt: TGCAGCGGGATCCGGGAACCGAACACTGAAGCTTTCTTT; CDR3aa: CSGIREPNTEAFF
abundance: .; d_gene: TRBD2; v_gene: TRBV7-7; j_gene: TRBJ2-5; CDR3nt: TGTGCTAGCAGCCGAATAGCGGGGGACCAAGAGACCCAGTACTTC; CDR3aa: CASSRIAGDQETQYF
abundance: .; d_gene: .; v_gene: TRBV29-1; j_gene: TRBJ2-2; CDR3nt: TGCAGCGTTTTTGCCACGAACACCGGGGAGCTGTTTTTT; CDR3aa: CSVFATNTGELFF
abundance: .; d_gene: TRBD1; v_gene: TRBV6-2/TRBV6-3; j_gene: TRBJ2-7; CDR3nt: TGTGCCGTCAAACCGGGACAGATCTCCTACGAGCAGTACTTC; CDR3aa: CAVKPGQISYEQYF
abundance: few; d_gene: .; v_gene: TRBV12-3/TRBV12-4; j_gene: TRBJ2-3; CDR3nt: TGTGCCAGCAGCCGGGACTTCAATACGCAGTATTTT; CDR3aa: CASSRDFNTQYF
abundance: .; d_gene: .; v_gene: TRBV4-1; j_gene: TRBJ1-5; CDR3nt: TGCGCCAGCAGCCAAGACCCAGGGGCCCATCTGCCCCAGCATTTT; CDR3aa: CASSQDPGAHLPQHF
abundance: .; d_gene: .; v_gene: TRBV5-1; j_gene: TRBJ2-1; CDR3nt: TGCGCCAGCAGCTTTTCCCTAGTCTCCTACAATGAGCAGTTCTTC; CDR3aa: CASSFSLVSYNEQFF
abundance: few; d_gene: .; v_gene: TRBV19; j_gene: TRBJ2-7; CDR3nt: TGTGCCAGTAGTGATTCGACGGGAGCCCCCTACGAGCAGTACTTC; CDR3aa: CASSDSTGAPYEQYF
abundance: few; d_gene: .; v_gene: TRBV18; j_gene: TRBJ2-3; CDR3nt: TGTGCCAGCTCACCTGCCAGGAGCACAGATACGCAGTATTTT; CDR3aa: CASSPARSTDTQYF
abundance: many; d_gene: .; v_gene: TRBV5-1; j_gene: TRBJ2-3; CDR3nt: TGCGCCAGCAGCTTGGAGAGGGGAGATACAGATACGCAGTATTTT; CDR3aa: CASSLERGDTDTQYF
abundance: .; d_gene: .; v_gene: TRBV18; j_gene: TRBJ2-3; CDR3nt: TGTGCCAGCGGGCGGGTGGATACGCAGTATTTT; CDR3aa: CASGRVDTQYF
abundance: .; d_gene: TRBD1; v_gene: TRBV10-1; j_gene: TRBJ2-7; CDR3nt: TGCGCCAGTGGGACAGGGCTCTACGAGCAGTACTTC; CDR3aa: CASGTGLYEQYF
abundance: many; d_gene: TRBD2; v_gene: TRBV11-2; j_gene: TRBJ2-1; CDR3nt: TGTGCCAGCAGCTTCCCGACTAGCCGCAATGAGCAGTTCTTC; CDR3aa: CASSFPTSRNEQFF